The 29 T cell receptor beta chains below all came from one sample that was sequenced in a study of cytomegalovirus exposure and HLA in healthy donors. PCR amplification relied on 60 Vbeta primers (plus 13 Jbeta primers). TCRdb's table, derived via immunoSEQ multiplex PCR, lists solely in-frame clones and lacks some. The table lists 100,000 to 150,000 clones, about 85% of them singletons. The specimen sequenced was PBMCs. Receptors originate from a man aged 18 to 30 in good health and CMV-seropositive.

The rearrangement links TRBV27 to TRBJ2-7; 8 positions agree with TRBD1. The germline CDR1 and CDR2 sequences are MNHEY and SMNVEV (reference sequence). The CDR3 is made up of 14 amino acids. The junction had 9 bases not matched to a gene; V was cut back by 4 bases and J by 7 bases. Written as DNA, the CDR3 is TGTGCCAGCAGTTCACAGACAGGGGCTGGGGAGCAGTACTTC. This translates into CASSSQTGAGEQYF.

V usage is TRBV7-9 and J usage is TRBJ2-3; TRBD2 aligns across 11 bases. V lost 5 bases and J lost 4; bases outside the gene matches: 8. Per germline, CDR1 SEHNR and CDR2 FQNEAQ (reference sequence). The CDR3 totals 16 residues. The CDR3 sequence: CASSLIAGGQADTQYF. CDR3 coding DNA: TGTGCCAGCAGCCTGATAGCGGGAGGGCAGGCAGATACGCAGTATTTT.

The CDR3 loop is CASSLYGVTGNEKLFF. The CDR3 DNA reads TGTGCCAGCAGCTTGTACGGTGTCACGGGGAATGAAAAACTGTTTTTT. V usage is TRBV5-6 and J usage is TRBJ1-4; no definite D call. The CDR3 sequence is 16 residues long. Germline lookup yields CDR1 SGHDT and CDR2 YYEEEE. Trimming removed 1 base at V and 5 bases at J, with 15 bases between. Variable domain in full (rest from reference TRBV5-6 and TRBJ1-4): DAGVTQSPTHLIKTRGQQVTLRCSPKSGHDTVSWYQQALGQGPQFIFQYYEEEERQRGNFPDRFSGHQFPNYSSELNVNALLLGDSALYLCASSLYGVTGNEKLFFGSGTQLSVL.

The V call is TRBV9, the J call TRBJ2-7, with 10 bases lining up with TRBD2. The junction had 9 bases not matched to a gene; V was cut back by 6 bases and J by 3 bases. CDR1 is SGDLS and CDR2 is YYNGEE in the germline V gene. The CDR3 runs to 15 residues. CDR3 nucleotide sequence: TGTGCCAGCAACCCTAGCGGGAGTTTTTTCTACGAGCAGTACTTC. It encodes CASNPSGSFFYEQYF. Together with reference TRBV9 and TRBJ2-7, the CDR3 gives the full variable domain: DSGVTQTPKHLITATGQRVTLRCSPRSGDLSVYWYQQSLDQGLQFLIQYYNGEERAKGNILERFSAQQFPDLHSELNLSSLELGDSALYFCASNPSGSFFYEQYFGPGTRLTVT.

This chain connects TRBV7-2 to TRBJ1-5; possibly TRBD1 for D (5 bases). The germline V gene encodes CDR1 SGHTA and CDR2 FQGNSA. Deletions cut 3 bases from V and 3 bases from J, with 9 bases between. The CDR3 is made up of 14 amino acids. CDR3 coding DNA: TGTGCCAGCAGCTTGACAGTATTCAATCAGCCCCAGCATTTT. It encodes CASSLTVFNQPQHF.

Here the CDR3 reads CASSSTPSNEQFF. CDR3 sequence (DNA): TGTGCCAGCAGCTCCACCCCCAGCAATGAGCAGTTCTTC. This chain links TRBV9 with TRBJ2-1; D unclear. V was shortened by 4 bases and J by 6 bases, with 11 bases between the two germline ends. The CDR3 has 13 residues. The germline V gene has CDR1 SGDLS and CDR2 YYNGEE. Combining the CDR3 with reference TRBV9 and TRBJ2-1 gives the whole variable domain DSGVTQTPKHLITATGQRVTLRCSPRSGDLSVYWYQQSLDQGLQFLIQYYNGEERAKGNILERFSAQQFPDLHSELNLSSLELGDSALYFCASSSTPSNEQFFGPGTRLTVL.

The chain joins TRBV5-1 to TRBJ1-1; D unclear. The CDR3 contains 15 residues. CDR1 is SGHRS and CDR2 is YFSETQ in the germline V gene. With 0 bases removed from V and 5 bases from J, the gap between germline ends came to 14 bases. CDR3 in amino acids: CASSLELGRETEAFF. DNA of the CDR3: TGCGCCAGCAGCTTGGAGCTGGGAAGGGAGACTGAAGCTTTCTTT.

This clone was detected only a few times. The rearrangement links TRBV9 to TRBJ2-1; 7 positions match TRBD2. Per the germline V gene, CDR1 is SGDLS and CDR2 is YYNGEE. After removal of 4 bases from V and 4 bases from J, the junction contained 5 bases not matched to a gene. This CDR3 has 14 amino acids. This chain's CDR3 is CASSPGTKYNEQFF. In DNA, the CDR3 is TGTGCCAGCAGCCCCGGGACTAAATACAATGAGCAGTTCTTC. Full variable domain (rest looked up from reference TRBV9 and TRBJ2-1): DSGVTQTPKHLITATGQRVTLRCSPRSGDLSVYWYQQSLDQGLQFLIQYYNGEERAKGNILERFSAQQFPDLHSELNLSSLELGDSALYFCASSPGTKYNEQFFGPGTRLTVL.

The V call is TRBV27, the J call TRBJ2-5, with D perhaps TRBD1 (6 bases). The V end was cut by 5 bases, the J end by 2 bases, with 12 bases between. CDR1 and CDR2 (germline): MNHEY, SMNVEV (reference sequence). CDR3 length: 14 amino acids. The CDR3 DNA reads as TGTGCCAGCAGTCCTTCGGACAGTCAAGAGACCCAGTACTTC. Its protein product is CASSPSDSQETQYF.

The chain has TRBV11-2 and TRBJ2-7; 8 positions match TRBD1. In germline, CDR1 is SGHAT, CDR2 FQNNGV. The CDR3 has 13 amino acids. With V trimmed by 7 bases and J by 5 bases, 7 bases remained unmatched. Here the CDR3 DNA reads TGTGCCAGCACCTACGACAGGGGCCACGAGCAGTACTTC. Encoded protein: CASTYDRGHEQYF.

In its sample, this clone was seen once. The gene calls are TRBV5-4 and TRBJ1-1; no definite D call. CDR1 SGHNT and CDR2 YYREEE come from the germline V gene (reference sequence). This CDR3 is 15 amino acids long. V gave up 0 bases and J gave up 1 base, with 10 bases separating them. Written as DNA, the CDR3 is TGTGCCAGCAGCTTGGAGACTCCGGGGAACACTGAAGCTTTCTTT. It codes for CASSLETPGNTEAFF. Based on the CDR3 plus reference TRBV5-4 and TRBJ1-1, the full variable domain is ETGVTQSPTHLIKTRGQQVTLRCSSQSGHNTVSWYQQALGQGPQFIFQYYREEENGRGNFPPRFSGLQFPNYSSELNVNALELDDSALYLCASSLETPGNTEAFFGQGTRLTVV.

The chain employs TRBV19 and TRBJ2-7; 9 bases are a match to TRBD1. J lost 5 bases, V lost 6 bases, and 11 bases had no gene match. The CDR3 extends over 15 amino acids. Looked up from germline, CDR1 is LNHDA and CDR2 is SQIVND (reference sequence). The CDR3: CASSKSGTGNHEQYF. The DNA for the CDR3 is TGTGCCAGTAGCAAGTCCGGGACAGGGAACCACGAGCAGTACTTC.

In this sample, this clone turned up a few times. This chain joins TRBV27 and TRBJ1-5; D is unclear. V lost 3 bases and J 2 bases, leaving 8 bases between the germline ends. CDR1 is MNHEY and CDR2 is SMNVEV in the germline V gene (reference sequence). The CDR3 has 14 amino acids. The CDR3 here is CASSFIGGNQPQHF. CDR3 nucleotides: TGTGCCAGCAGTTTCATCGGGGGCAATCAGCCCCAGCATTTT.

The chain links TRBV6-5 to TRBJ1-1; weak D call: TRBD1 (5 bases). Between the trimmed V and J ends, which lost 7 bases and 6 bases, there was a span of 18 bases. The germline V gene has CDR1 MNHEY and CDR2 SVGAGI. The CDR3 extends over 14 amino acids. The DNA for the CDR3 is TGTGCCAGCAACTCACAGGCCCTAGGCGCTGAAGCTTTCTTT. It translates to CASNSQALGAEAFF.

The chain has TRBV6-5 and TRBJ2-7; 7 bases fit TRBD2. Germline loops: CDR1 MNHEY, CDR2 SVGAGI. The CDR3 covers 12 residues. Trimming removed 6 bases from V and 5 bases from J; junction bases left unmatched: 4. DNA for the CDR3: TGTGCCAGCAGACGACTAGCCCACGAGCAGTACTTC. Encoded protein: CASRRLAHEQYF.

This clone was detected a few times. This chain connects TRBV18 to TRBJ1-5, with 8 bases aligning to TRBD1. The CDR3 has 15 residues. V lost 5 bases, J lost 5 bases, and 8 bases stayed unmatched. CDR1 and CDR2 (germline): KGHSH, LQKENI. The CDR3 protein is CASSSQGAPDQPQHF. CDR3 DNA: TGTGCCAGCTCATCGCAGGGGGCGCCGGATCAGCCCCAGCATTTT.

The chain carries TRBV5-1 and TRBJ2-2; 9 bases are shared with TRBD1. V lost 0 bases to trimming and J lost 3 bases; unmatched junction nucleotides: 3. This CDR3 is 16 amino acids long. Germline CDR1 reads SGHRS; CDR2 reads YFSETQ. The DNA of the CDR3 is TGCGCCAGCAGCTTGGCGGGACAGGGTGACACCGGGGAGCTGTTTTTT. Encoded protein: CASSLAGQGDTGELFF.

This clone showed up just a few times. The chain joins TRBV7-2 to TRBJ2-1; 10 nucleotides line up with TRBD2. The CDR3 is made up of 15 amino acids. V was clipped by 0 bases and J by 9 bases; unmatched bases: 5. The germline CDR1 and CDR2 sequences are SGHTA and FQGNSA. The CDR3 DNA follows: TGTGCCAGCAGCTTAGCAAGCGGGAGGGCCGGTGAGCAGTTCTTC. Translated, it gives CASSLASGRAGEQFF.

V gene TRBV7-9 combines with J gene TRBJ2-2; D is undetermined. The germline CDR1 and CDR2 sequences are SEHNR and FQNEAQ (reference sequence). Between the trimmed V and J ends, which lost 4 bases and 13 bases, there was a span of 19 bases. This CDR3 contains 14 residues. The CDR3 DNA sequence: TGTGCCAGCAGCTCCTCCTCGACGCGGTCGGGGCTGTTTTTT. Translated: CASSSSSTRSGLFF.

The CDR3 nucleotides read TGTGCCAGCAGTATCGGACAGGGTGGCCGCGGGGAGCTGTTTTTT. Translation: CASSIGQGGRGELFF. The chain recombines TRBV6-5 with TRBJ2-2; 8 bases agree with TRBD1. Germline CDR1 and CDR2: MNHEY and SVGAGI. The V segment lost 5 bases and the J segment 7 bases; nucleotides outside the gene matches: 9. There are 15 residues in the CDR3.

This rearrangement joins TRBV23-1 to TRBJ2-3; 8 positions match TRBD1. TRBV23-1 falls under the ORF class, with uncertain function. V trimming: 4 bases; J trimming: 3 bases; junction bases outside the gene matches: 9. This CDR3 comprises 16 residues. The CDR3 bases are TGCGCCAGCAGTCGAAAGGACAGGGAAGGGACAGATACGCAGTATTTT. Translated, it gives CASSRKDREGTDTQYF.

This chain links TRBV4-3 with TRBJ2-7, with 8 nucleotides matching TRBD1. The CDR3 runs 15 residues. Germline loops: CDR1 LGHNA, CDR2 YSLEER. The trim removed 0 bases at V and 3 bases at J, leaving 4 bases unmatched. The CDR3 here is CASSQEGTGGYEQYF. CDR3 nucleotide sequence: TGCGCCAGCAGCCAAGAGGGGACAGGAGGCTACGAGCAGTACTTC.

The chain carries TRBV5-6 and TRBJ2-1; TRBD1 agrees at 7 bases. The germline V gene encodes CDR1 SGHDT and CDR2 YYEEEE. The CDR3 consists of 17 residues. After removal of 1 base from V and 5 bases from J, the junction contained 12 bases not matched to a gene. The CDR3: CASSLSIFGTENNEQFF. The CDR3 DNA reads TGTGCCAGCAGCTTGTCTATATTCGGGACAGAGAACAATGAGCAGTTCTTC.

As for this clone: The junction does not match germline at one end; this may be a read error. The V gene is TRBV7-9, the J gene TRBJ2-5, with 7 positions matching TRBD1. The germline V gene encodes CDR1 SEHNR and CDR2 FQNEAQ (reference sequence). The CDR3 length is 15 residues. This chain's CDR3 is CSSSAPGTDQETQYF. In nucleotides, the CDR3 is TGTTCCAGCAGCGCTCCCGGGACAGACCAAGAGACCCAGTACTTC.

The V call is TRBV4-1, the J call TRBJ2-3; the D is unclear. Trimming left V 1 base short and J 5 bases short, with 7 bases between. Germline V gene lookup returns CDR1 MGHRA and CDR2 YSYEKL. This CDR3 region has 13 residues. The CDR3 region is CASSQVTEDTQYF. In nucleotides, the CDR3 is TGCGCCAGCAGCCAAGTAACAGAAGATACGCAGTATTTT.

The chain joins TRBV7-2 to TRBJ2-7; D is perhaps TRBD2 (5 bases). CDR1 is SGHTA and CDR2 is FQGNSA in the germline V gene. V gave up 5 bases and J gave up 7 bases, with 18 bases separating them. This CDR3 is 14 amino acids long. CDR3 nucleotide sequence: TGTGCCAGCAGCCGCCCCGGGGAAGACGGAGAGCAGTACTTC. Translating it yields CASSRPGEDGEQYF.

This chain joins TRBV15 and TRBJ2-5; D gene unclear. The CDR3 length is 17 residues. CDR1 LNHNV and CDR2 YYDKDF come from the germline V gene (reference sequence). Trimming left V 0 bases short and J 0 bases short, with 14 bases between. CDR3 loop: CATSRDRPPLYQETQYF. CDR3 in DNA: TGTGCCACCAGCAGAGATCGCCCCCCCCTATACCAAGAGACCCAGTACTTC.

V gene TRBV10-2 combines with J gene TRBJ1-2; 7 bases are shared with TRBD1. V dropped 4 bases and J dropped 3; count of bases not matched to a gene: 14. The CDR3 totals 17 residues. CDR1 is WSHSY, CDR2 SAAADI, per germline. DNA for the CDR3: TGCGCCAGCAGTGTTCCTTTGTCCGGACAGGAGGACTATGGCTACACCTTC. Protein sequence: CASSVPLSGQEDYGYTF.

The chain is built from TRBV7-2 and TRBJ2-2, with D maybe TRBD2 (6 bases). This CDR3 has 15 amino acids. Germline-derived CDR1 and CDR2 are SGHTA and FQGNSA. The V end was cut by 5 bases, the J end by 4 bases, with 14 bases between. The CDR3 sequence is CASSPDGRTTGELFF. DNA for the CDR3: TGTGCCAGCAGCCCCGACGGGAGAACCACCGGGGAGCTGTTTTTT.